What follows describes a single T cell receptor (beta chain). The data were obtained in a study of graft-versus-host responses after intestinal transplantation. This table comes from immunoSEQ multiplex PCR, and its TCRdb copy is limited to in-frame clones, with some not included. The table shows approximately 58,000 clones, with around 91% occurring only once. This CDR3 contains 15 residues. Germline CDR1 is ENHRY and CDR2 is SYGVKD. Germline trimming cut 5 bases from V and 8 bases from J; bases unmatched to any gene: 7. The clonotype originates from a human patient who received an intestinal transplant, so some T cells may come from the graft donor. The sample in question was PBMCs, obtained almost 120 days after intestinal transplantation. The rearrangement links TRBV10-3 to TRBJ1-6, with 9 positions matching TRBD1. Here the CDR3 DNA reads TGTGCCATCAGTCTTGGGACAGGGATGCATTCACCCCTCCACTTT. This translates into CAISLGTGMHSPLHF.